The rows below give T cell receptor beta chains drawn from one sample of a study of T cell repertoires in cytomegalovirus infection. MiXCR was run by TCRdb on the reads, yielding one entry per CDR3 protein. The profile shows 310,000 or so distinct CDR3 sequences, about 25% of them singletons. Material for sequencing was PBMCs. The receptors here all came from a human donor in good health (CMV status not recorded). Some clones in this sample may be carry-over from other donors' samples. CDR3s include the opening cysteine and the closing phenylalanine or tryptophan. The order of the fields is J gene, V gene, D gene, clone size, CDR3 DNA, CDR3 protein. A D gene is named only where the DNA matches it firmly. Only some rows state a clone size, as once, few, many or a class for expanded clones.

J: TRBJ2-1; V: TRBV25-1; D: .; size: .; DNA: TGTGCCAGCAGTACCTTTGAAGGTAACTCCTACAATGAGCAGTTCTTC; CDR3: CASSTFEGNSYNEQFF
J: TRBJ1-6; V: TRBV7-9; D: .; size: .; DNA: TGTGCCAGCAGCTTAGATCTCTATAATTCACCCCTCCACTTT; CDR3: CASSLDLYNSPLHF
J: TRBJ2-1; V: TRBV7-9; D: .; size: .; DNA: TGTGCCAGCAGCTTAGCGCGGGACTCAAGAGGCTACAATGAGCAGTTCTTC; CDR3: CASSLARDSRGYNEQFF
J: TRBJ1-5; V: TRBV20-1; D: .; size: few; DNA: TGCAGTGCTAGAGGGGGGTTGGGCAATCAGCCCCAGCATTTT; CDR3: CSARGGLGNQPQHF
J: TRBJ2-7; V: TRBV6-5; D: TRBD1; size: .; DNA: TGTGCCAGCAGTTTTACAGGGGCGCTGTACGAGCAGTACTTC; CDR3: CASSFTGALYEQYF
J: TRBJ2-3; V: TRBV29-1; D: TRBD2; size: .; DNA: TGCAGCGTTGGCCTTGGGGCGGGAGGGGGGCCAGATACGCAGTATTTT; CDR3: CSVGLGAGGGPDTQYF
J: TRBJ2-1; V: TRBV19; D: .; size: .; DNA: TGTGCCAGTAGTCGGGACCCCAGCTCCTACAATGAGCAGTTCTTC; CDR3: CASSRDPSSYNEQFF
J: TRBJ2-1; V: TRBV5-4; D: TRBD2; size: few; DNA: TGTGCCAGCAGCTCTGGACTAGCGGGAGACTCCTCGGGCAATGAGCAGTTCTTC; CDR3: CASSSGLAGDSSGNEQFF
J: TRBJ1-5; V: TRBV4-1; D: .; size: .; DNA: TGCGCCAGCAGCCAAGCTAACAATCAGCCCCAGCATTTT; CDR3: CASSQANNQPQHF
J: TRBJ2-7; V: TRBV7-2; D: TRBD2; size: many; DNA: TGTGCCAGCAGCCGGACTAGGGGCTACGAGCAGTACTTC; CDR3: CASSRTRGYEQYF
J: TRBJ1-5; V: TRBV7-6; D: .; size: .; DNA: TGTGCCAGCAGCTCGGACGATAATCAGCCCCAGCATTTT; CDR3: CASSSDDNQPQHF
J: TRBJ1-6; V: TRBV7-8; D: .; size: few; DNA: TGTGCCGGCAGCTTAACGGCAGCTCAAGCCCTCCACTTT; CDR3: CAGSLTAAQALHF
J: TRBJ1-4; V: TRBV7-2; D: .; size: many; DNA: TGTGCCAGCAGCTTAGCGTCCCAGGGACGGGGCGAAAAACTGTTTTTT; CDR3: CASSLASQGRGEKLFF
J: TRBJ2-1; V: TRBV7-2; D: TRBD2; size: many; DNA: TGTGCCAGCAGCTTAATCCTGGCGGGAGGAGGGTACAATGAGCAGTTCTTC; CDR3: CASSLILAGGGYNEQFF
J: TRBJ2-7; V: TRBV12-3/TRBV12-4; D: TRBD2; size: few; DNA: TGTGCCAGCAGCCCAGGGGGGACTAGCGGGACCGAGCAGTACTTC; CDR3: CASSPGGTSGTEQYF
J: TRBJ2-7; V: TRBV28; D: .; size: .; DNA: TGTGCCAGCAGTGTGCCTGGGAACTACGAGCAGTACTTC; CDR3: CASSVPGNYEQYF
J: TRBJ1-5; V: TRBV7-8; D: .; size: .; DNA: TGTGCCAGCAGCACACAGGGAAGTAGCAATCAGCCCCAGCATTTT; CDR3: CASSTQGSSNQPQHF
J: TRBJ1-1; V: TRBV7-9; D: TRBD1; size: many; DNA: TGTGCCAGCAGCTCAGGGGGCAGTCTAAACACTGAAGCTTTCTTT; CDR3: CASSSGGSLNTEAFF
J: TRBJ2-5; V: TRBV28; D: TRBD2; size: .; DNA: TGTGCCAGCAGTTTCTCGGGGGGGGCCTGGACCCAGTACTTC; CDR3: CASSFSGGAWTQYF
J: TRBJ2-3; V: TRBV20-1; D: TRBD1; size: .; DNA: TGCAGTGCGCAGACAGGGGGCACAGATACGCAGTATTTT; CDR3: CSAQTGGTDTQYF
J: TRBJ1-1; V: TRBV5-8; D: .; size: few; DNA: TGTGCCAGCCCCCTTGGCAAGAACACTGAAGCTTTCTTT; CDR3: CASPLGKNTEAFF
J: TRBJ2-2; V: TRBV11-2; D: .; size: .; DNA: TGTGCCAGCAGCCGGGCGTGGGCCGGGGAGCTGTTTTTT; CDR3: CASSRAWAGELFF
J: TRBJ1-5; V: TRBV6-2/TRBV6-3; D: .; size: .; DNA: TGTGCCAGCCTTGGAGGGTATAGCAATCAGCCCCAGCATTTT; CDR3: CASLGGYSNQPQHF
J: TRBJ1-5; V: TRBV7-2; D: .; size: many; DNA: TGTGCCAGCAGCCCCACAGGGAATCAGCCCCAGCATTTT; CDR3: CASSPTGNQPQHF
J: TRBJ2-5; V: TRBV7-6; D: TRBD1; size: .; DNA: TGTGCCAGCAGCTTCCGACAGGGGGCGTTAGGGGAGACCCAGTACTTC; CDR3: CASSFRQGALGETQYF
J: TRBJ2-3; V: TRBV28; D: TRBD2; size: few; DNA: TGTGCCAGCAGCTGGACTAGCGGAGCAGGGTCTAGCACAGATACGCAGTATTTT; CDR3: CASSWTSGAGSSTDTQYF
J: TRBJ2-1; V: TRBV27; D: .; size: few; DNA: TGTGCCAGCAGTTTATTAGTAACCCTAGGCTACAATGAGCAGTTCTTC; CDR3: CASSLLVTLGYNEQFF
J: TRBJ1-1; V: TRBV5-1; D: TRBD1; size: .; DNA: TGCGCCAGCAGCATAACAGGGGGCGCTGGGGACACTGAAGCTTTCTTT; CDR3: CASSITGGAGDTEAFF
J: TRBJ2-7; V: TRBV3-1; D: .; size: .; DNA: TGTGCCAGCAGCCAAAGTCCGGAACAGCGTTACGAGCAGTACTTC; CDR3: CASSQSPEQRYEQYF
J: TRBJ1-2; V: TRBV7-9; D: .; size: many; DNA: TGTGCCAGCAGCTTCGCGGGACTCTATTATGGCTACACCTTC; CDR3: CASSFAGLYYGYTF
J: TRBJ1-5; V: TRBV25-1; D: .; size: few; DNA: TGTGCCAGCAGGCCCGACGGGGAGCTTCAGCCCCAGCATTTT; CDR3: CASRPDGELQPQHF
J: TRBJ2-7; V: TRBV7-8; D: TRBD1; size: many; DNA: TGTGCCAGCAGCCGGGGACAGGGGATCTACGAGCAGTACTTC; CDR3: CASSRGQGIYEQYF
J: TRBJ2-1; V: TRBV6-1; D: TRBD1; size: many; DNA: TGTGCCAGCAGTGAGGGGGACAGGGCTTACAATGAGCAGTTCTTC; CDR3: CASSEGDRAYNEQFF
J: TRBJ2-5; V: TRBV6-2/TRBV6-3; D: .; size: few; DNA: TGTGCCAGCAGTTACGCCAGGGCACAAGAGACCCAGTACTTC; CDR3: CASSYARAQETQYF
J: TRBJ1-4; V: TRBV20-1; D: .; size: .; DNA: TGCAGTGCCAACGGGAACGGGGGTGAAAAACTGTTTTTT; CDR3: CSANGNGGEKLFF
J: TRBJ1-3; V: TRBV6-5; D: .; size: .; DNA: TGTGCCAGCAGTTACTCGACCAGGGCTGGAAACACCATATATTTT; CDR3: CASSYSTRAGNTIYF
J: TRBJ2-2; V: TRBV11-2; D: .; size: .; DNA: TGTGCCAGCAGCTTAGTGAGGGGAAGAATGGGGGAGCTGTTTTTT; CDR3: CASSLVRGRMGELFF
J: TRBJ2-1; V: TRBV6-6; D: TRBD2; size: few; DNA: TGTGCCAGCAGTGCCTACCTAGCGGGAGTTGGTGAGCAGTTCTTC; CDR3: CASSAYLAGVGEQFF
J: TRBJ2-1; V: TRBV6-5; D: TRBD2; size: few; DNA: TGTGCCAGCAGTTACCTTAGCGGGAGGGCCGAGTTCTTC; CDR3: CASSYLSGRAEFF
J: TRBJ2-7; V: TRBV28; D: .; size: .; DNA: TGTGCCAGCAGCCGACGGGACCCAACCTACGAGCAGTACTTC; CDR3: CASSRRDPTYEQYF
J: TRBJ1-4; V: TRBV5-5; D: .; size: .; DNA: TGTGCCAGCAGCTTGGAAGGGGCAGGGGAGGATGAAAAACTGTTTTTT; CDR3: CASSLEGAGEDEKLFF
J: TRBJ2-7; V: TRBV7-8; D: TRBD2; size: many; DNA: TGTGCCAGCAGCCCCGGGACTAGCGGGACTTACGAGCAGTACTTC; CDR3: CASSPGTSGTYEQYF
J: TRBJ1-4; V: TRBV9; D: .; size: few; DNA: TGTGCCAGCAGCGTAGACTTCACAGGGTCTAATGAAAAACTGTTTTTT; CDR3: CASSVDFTGSNEKLFF
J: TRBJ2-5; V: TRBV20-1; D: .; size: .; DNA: TGCAGTGCTAGTATGGCAGGACAAGAGACCCAGTACTTC; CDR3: CSASMAGQETQYF
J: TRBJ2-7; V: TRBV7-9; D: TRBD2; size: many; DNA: TGTGCCAGCAGTTCCCAGTTAGCGGGAGTCTACGAGCAGTACTTC; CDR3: CASSSQLAGVYEQYF
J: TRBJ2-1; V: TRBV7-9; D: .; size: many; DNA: TGTGCCAGCAGCCCAATTGGGCAATTCGGGAGATCCTACAATGAGCAGTTCTTC; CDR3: CASSPIGQFGRSYNEQFF
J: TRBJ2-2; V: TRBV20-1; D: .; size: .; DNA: TGCAGTGCTAGAGATTGGCAGGGAGGCACCGGGGAGCTGTTTTTT; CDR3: CSARDWQGGTGELFF
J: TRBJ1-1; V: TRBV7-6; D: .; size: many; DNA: TGTGCCAGCAGCTTATGGGAGGGGCCGAGCACTGAAGCTTTCTTT; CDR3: CASSLWEGPSTEAFF
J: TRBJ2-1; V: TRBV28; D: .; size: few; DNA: TGTGCCAGCAGTTTGGTCCCCTCCTACAATGAGCAGTTCTTC; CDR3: CASSLVPSYNEQFF
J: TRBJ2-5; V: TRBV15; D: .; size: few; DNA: TGTGCCACCAGCAGAGAGGGGCGGGGAGAGACCCAGTACTTC; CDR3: CATSREGRGETQYF
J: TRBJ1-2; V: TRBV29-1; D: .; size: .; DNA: TGCAGCGTTGAAGTTGGAGGGGGTGGCTACAACTTC; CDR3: CSVEVGGGGYNF
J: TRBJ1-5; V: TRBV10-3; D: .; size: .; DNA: TGTGCCATCAGCACGCAGGAAGATCAGCCCCAGCATTTT; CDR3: CAISTQEDQPQHF
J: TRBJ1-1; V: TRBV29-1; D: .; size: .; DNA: TGCAGCGTTGTACGGAAAATGAACACTGAAGCTTTCTTT; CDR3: CSVVRKMNTEAFF
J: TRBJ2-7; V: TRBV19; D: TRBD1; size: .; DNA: TGTGCCAGTAGTACCCGAGGGGGCGGCTCGGGCTACGAGCAGTACTTC; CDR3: CASSTRGGGSGYEQYF
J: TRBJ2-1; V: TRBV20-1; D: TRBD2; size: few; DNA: TGCAGTGCTAGAGATCCTGGACTAGCGGGAACCTATATAAGATCCTACAATGAGCAGTTCTTC; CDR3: CSARDPGLAGTYIRSYNEQFF
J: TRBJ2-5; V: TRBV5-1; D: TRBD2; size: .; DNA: TGCGCCAGCAGCTTGGACGGCGGGGGGGACCAAGAGACCCAGTACTTC; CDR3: CASSLDGGGDQETQYF
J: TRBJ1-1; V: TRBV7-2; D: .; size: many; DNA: TGTGCCAGCATCTTGTCCTTGTCTGGGGCCACTGAAGCTTTCTTT; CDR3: CASILSLSGATEAFF